This T cell receptor beta chain was retrieved from a study of T cells in Graves' hyperthyroidism and ophthalmopathy. The study's findings and limits: Among clonotypes expanded in thyroid above 0.001, most were also found in blood.

Germline loops: CDR1 MDHEN, CDR2 SYDVKM. V was clipped by 3 bases and J by 2 bases; unmatched bases: 1. CDR3 size: 13 residues. It was RNA transcripts that yielded the amplified TCR beta CDR3 regions. An initial round of RT-PCR targeting the TCR CDR3 relied on the HTBI primer set. TCRdb processed the multiplex PCR reads anew with MiXCR; each CDR3 protein has one entry. This table has roughly 500,000 distinct CDR3 sequences, roughly a quarter appearing once. This clonotype was seen repeatedly, ten times or more. Its target is unknown. For the diagnoses, clinical symptoms, serum thyroxine and TRAb, thyroid ultrasound and orbital computed tomography were used.

The TCR sequence derives from a woman aged 25 to 39 with Graves' ophthalmopathy. The chain joins TRBV28 to TRBJ2-7, with TRBD1 identical over 7 bases. Sequencing was done on a sample of blood. The DNA of the CDR3 is TGTGCCAGCAGTTTCGGACAGGCCTACGAGCAGTACTTC. Translating gives CASSFGQAYEQYF.